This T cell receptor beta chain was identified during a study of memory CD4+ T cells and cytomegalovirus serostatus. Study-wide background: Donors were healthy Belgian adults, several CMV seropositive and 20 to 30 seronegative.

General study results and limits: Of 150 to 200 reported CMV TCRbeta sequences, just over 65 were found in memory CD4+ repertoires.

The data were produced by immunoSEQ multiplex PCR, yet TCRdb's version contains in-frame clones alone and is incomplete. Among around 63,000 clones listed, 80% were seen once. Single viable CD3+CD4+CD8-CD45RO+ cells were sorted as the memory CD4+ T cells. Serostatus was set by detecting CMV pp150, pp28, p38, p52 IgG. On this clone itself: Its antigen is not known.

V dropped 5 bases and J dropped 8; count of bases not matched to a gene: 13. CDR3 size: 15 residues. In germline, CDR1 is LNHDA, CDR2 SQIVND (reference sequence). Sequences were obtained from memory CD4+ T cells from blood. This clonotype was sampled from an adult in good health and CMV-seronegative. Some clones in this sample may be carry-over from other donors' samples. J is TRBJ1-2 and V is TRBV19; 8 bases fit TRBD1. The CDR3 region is CASSPRWGQDEGYTF. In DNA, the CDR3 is TGTGCCAGTAGTCCGAGGTGGGGACAGGATGAAGGCTACACCTTC.